These T cell receptor beta chains were read from a single sample in a study of PD-L1 blockade in urothelial cancer. Measured with immunoSEQ multiplex PCR; TCRdb has only the in-frame clones, and not every one. The table shows over 100,000 clones, with approximately 90% occurring only once. The source material was PBMCs, sampled around atezolizumab (anti-PD-L1) treatment. Receptor source: a man aged 60 to 69 with urothelial cancer. The CDR3 runs from the conserved cysteine through the conserved F or W. D genes are given only for firm matches.

CDR3aa,j_gene,d_gene,v_gene
CAWAGNSPLHF,TRBJ1-6,NA,TRBV30
CASSQTTTLVETQYF,TRBJ2-5,NA,TRBV5-1
CASSLDVMNTEAFF,TRBJ1-1,NA,TRBV5-8
CASSQSPGGTDTQYF,TRBJ2-3,NA,TRBV4-1
CASSPRGLAGPYNEQFF,TRBJ2-1,TRBD2,TRBV7-2
CASSENRVRYTEAFF,TRBJ1-1,NA,TRBV6-1
CASSERGSLNTEAFF,TRBJ1-1,NA,TRBV6-1
CASSPLGAGGAGNTQYF,TRBJ2-3,TRBD2,TRBV18
CASTLRGFGETQYF,TRBJ2-5,NA,TRBV2
CASSFPGQLTEAFF,TRBJ1-1,NA,TRBV28
CASSRSGTVLLNTEAFF,TRBJ1-1,TRBD1,TRBV11-2
CASSISRDRGDQPQHF,TRBJ1-5,TRBD1,TRBV19
CASSIVQGARDYGYTF,TRBJ1-2,TRBD1,TRBV19
CASSLSGNEETQYF,TRBJ2-5,NA,TRBV7-2
CASSLGGGETQYF,TRBJ2-5,NA,TRBV5-1
CAISGGARDTQYF,TRBJ2-3,TRBD2,TRBV10-3
CASSRDRVYGYTF,TRBJ1-2,TRBD1,TRBV6-5
CASSSRDRCTDTQYF,TRBJ2-3,NA,TRBV21-1
CASSGQTNTAFF,TRBJ1-1,NA,TRBV28
CASSHPYRGGWGYTF,TRBJ1-2,TRBD1,TRBV4-1
CASSESIAGGGDTQYF,TRBJ2-3,TRBD2,TRBV5-4
CASSTDGGETQYF,TRBJ2-5,NA,TRBV9
CASSLGRHGNIQYF,TRBJ2-4,NA,TRBV7-2
CASSYLTGELFF,TRBJ2-2,NA,TRBV6-6
CASSLSGQGENTIYF,TRBJ1-3,TRBD1,TRBV7-2
CASRPGDRGRGYTF,TRBJ1-2,TRBD1,TRBV6-6
CASSVDRGNQPQHF,TRBJ1-5,TRBD1,TRBV2
CAWSVHERGGWQYF,TRBJ2-7,TRBD2,TRBV30
CASSFRDEQYF,TRBJ2-7,NA,TRBV27
CASSPPNRDYYEQYF,TRBJ2-7,NA,TRBV18
CASSEPGQGYEQYF,TRBJ2-7,TRBD1,TRBV4-2
CASSFTAVGSTDTQYF,TRBJ2-3,NA,TRBV7-8
CASSRELETQYF,TRBJ2-5,NA,TRBV7-9
CATLGGTYNEQFF,TRBJ2-1,TRBD2,TRBV6-1
CASSIRWSGGSETQYF,TRBJ2-5,TRBD2,TRBV19
CASSSAGALYEQYF,TRBJ2-7,TRBD2,TRBV7-8
CASSQDRAGGVPDTQYF,TRBJ2-3,TRBD1,TRBV4-2
CASSERFPTGNTIYF,TRBJ1-3,NA,TRBV2
CASSSGGIDIQYF,TRBJ2-4,TRBD2,TRBV28
CATSQQGYNGYTF,TRBJ1-2,NA,TRBV28
CASSLEYGYTF,TRBJ1-2,NA,TRBV5-6
CASSQDPGGQVTAQETQYF,TRBJ2-5,NA,TRBV4-3
CASSPRLALSQETQYF,TRBJ2-5,TRBD2,TRBV27
CASGWGQEPYEQYF,TRBJ2-7,NA,TRBV6-1
CAISETSGLAGEGNEQFF,TRBJ2-1,TRBD2,TRBV10-3
CASSAGTAAINYGYTF,TRBJ1-2,TRBD1,TRBV5-1
CASSRQGTGELFF,TRBJ2-2,TRBD1,TRBV11-1
CASSELAGDLSTQYF,TRBJ2-3,TRBD2,TRBV2
CASSFRENTEAFF,TRBJ1-1,NA,TRBV11-2
CASSPTGQPQHF,TRBJ1-5,NA,TRBV19
CASSLALLTGELFF,TRBJ2-2,NA,TRBV5-6
CASSLWSSGGSGNTIYF,TRBJ1-3,TRBD1,TRBV5-1
CASSFGRGNEKLFF,TRBJ1-4,NA,TRBV5-6